The T cell receptor beta chain under discussion was sequenced for a study of blood T cell repertoires in COVID-19. Sequencing was performed with immunoSEQ multiplex PCR; in TCRdb, only in-frame clones are kept and a portion is missing. The sample records approximately 300,000 clones, 86% being singletons. Germline V gives CDR1 SGHTA, CDR2 FQGNSA. Trimming took 2 bases from V and 0 from J, leaving 23 bases between them. This CDR3 spans 19 amino acids. The source is a woman aged 50 to 60 with acute or convalescent COVID-19. This chain connects TRBV7-2 to TRBJ2-7; no firm D call. Sequences were obtained from peripheral blood. The CDR3 DNA sequence: TGTGCCAGCAGCTTACCCCGGGTCTCACTGCCAAAAGGCTCCTACGAGCAGTACTTC. As protein: CASSLPRVSLPKGSYEQYF. Looking up the rest from reference TRBV7-2 and TRBJ2-7 gives the full variable domain: GAGVSQSPSNKVTEKGKDVELRCDPISGHTALYWYRQSLGQGLEFLIYFQGNSAPDKSGLPSDRFSAERTGGSVSTLTIQRTQQEDSAVYLCASSLPRVSLPKGSYEQYFGPGTRLTVT.